Listed below are T cell receptor beta chains from one sample, sequenced in a study of neurological immune-mediated disorders. MiXCR was run by TCRdb on the 5' RACE reads, yielding one entry per CDR3 protein. The sample includes 70,000 or so distinct CDR3 sequences, more than 3% of them seen just once. Sequencing was performed on PBMCs. These TCRs come from a woman between 45 and 65 years old with multiple sclerosis. CDR3s include the opening cysteine and the closing phenylalanine or tryptophan. Fields, in order: clone size, V gene, CDR3 length, D gene, J gene, CDR3 protein, CDR3 DNA. D genes are given only for firm matches. Only part of the rows carry a size: once, few, many, or a class if the clone is expanded.

>many|TRBV6-5|15|.|TRBJ1-4
CASSYNRGGNEKLFF
TGTGCCAGCAGTTACAATCGTGGGGGTAATGAAAAACTGTTTTTT
>many|TRBV12-3/TRBV12-4|15|.|TRBJ1-2
CASSPSGAFPYGYTF
TGTGCCAGCAGTCCCTCAGGGGCGTTCCCCTATGGCTACACCTTC
>many|TRBV10-3|13|.|TRBJ1-5
CAITQGLGQPQHF
TGTGCCATCACGCAGGGATTAGGACAGCCCCAGCATTTT
>many|TRBV20-1|15|TRBD2|TRBJ2-7
CSARAGLAAPYEQYF
TGCAGTGCTAGAGCCGGACTAGCGGCCCCCTACGAGCAGTACTTC
>many|TRBV12-3/TRBV12-4|14|.|TRBJ1-5
CASSLRATNQPQHF
TGTGCCAGCAGTTTGAGGGCCACCAATCAGCCCCAGCATTTT
>many|TRBV10-3|12|.|TRBJ2-1
CATRRGFNEQFF
TGTGCCACCCGAAGGGGGTTCAATGAGCAGTTCTTC
>many|TRBV6-2/TRBV6-3|16|TRBD1|TRBJ2-1
CASSYSPGQGYNEQFF
TGTGCCAGCAGTTATTCGCCGGGACAGGGCTACAATGAGCAGTTCTTC
>many|TRBV12-3/TRBV12-4|14|TRBD1|TRBJ2-3
CASSPQTGGDTQYF
TGTGCCAGCAGTCCCCAGACAGGGGGGGATACGCAGTATTTT
>many|TRBV7-6|13|.|TRBJ2-3
CASSLRTADTQYF
TGTGCCAGCAGCCTCAGGACAGCAGATACGCAGTATTTT
>many|TRBV27|16|TRBD2|TRBJ2-1
CASSLGLAGGFNEQFF
TGTGCCAGCAGTTTAGGGCTAGCGGGAGGGTTCAATGAGCAGTTCTTC
>many|TRBV27|16|TRBD1|TRBJ2-7
CASSRTGSPYTDEQYF
TGTGCCAGCAGTCGGACAGGGTCGCCCTATACGGACGAGCAGTACTTC
>many|TRBV6-5|12|.|TRBJ2-3
CASGDSTDTQYF
TGTGCCAGCGGGGACAGCACAGATACGCAGTATTTT
>many|TRBV12-3/TRBV12-4|14|.|TRBJ1-2
CASSPLTRDYGYTF
TGTGCCAGCAGCCCCCTTACCAGGGACTATGGCTACACCTTC
>many|TRBV20-1|13|.|TRBJ1-5
CSAPRGSNQPQHF
TGCAGTGCTCCCCGGGGGAGCAATCAGCCCCAGCATTTT
>many|TRBV7-2|14|TRBD1|TRBJ1-1
CASSPRVRGTEAFF
TGTGCCAGCAGCCCAAGGGTCAGGGGGACTGAAGCTTTCTTT
>few|TRBV15|13|TRBD1|TRBJ1-1
CATSPPTGMRAFF
TGTGCCACCAGCCCTCCGACAGGGATGAGAGCTTTCTTT
>many|TRBV5-1|17|.|TRBJ2-2
CASSLASRATNTGELFF
TGCGCCAGCAGCTTAGCGAGCAGGGCTACGAACACCGGGGAGCTGTTTTTT
>.|TRBV5-1|15|TRBD1|TRBJ2-2
CASSRQGDSNGELFF
TGCGCCAGCAGCCGCCAGGGGGATTCCAACGGGGAGCTGTTTTTT
>many|TRBV20-1|16|.|TRBJ2-6
CSALLGQPSGANVLTF
TGCAGTGCTCTACTAGGACAGCCCTCTGGGGCCAACGTCCTGACTTTC
>many|TRBV6-1|14|.|TRBJ1-2
CASRLDRTLYGYTF
TGTGCCAGCAGATTAGACAGGACCCTCTATGGCTACACCTTC
>many|TRBV20-1|12|.|TRBJ2-1
CSDTTSRTEQFF
TGCAGTGACACGACGTCCCGGACTGAGCAGTTCTTC
>many|TRBV7-2|14|TRBD2|TRBJ2-1
CASSLSVAGGPEFF
TGTGCCAGCAGCCTAAGCGTAGCGGGAGGGCCGGAATTCTTC
>many|TRBV4-1|14|.|TRBJ1-6
CASSQLGYGSPLHF
TGCGCCAGCAGCCAATTGGGTTACGGTTCACCCCTCCACTTT
>many|TRBV4-2|17|TRBD1|TRBJ1-6
CASSQEAGQPYNSPLHF
TGTGCCAGCAGCCAAGAGGCGGGACAGCCTTATAATTCACCCCTCCACTTT
>many|TRBV29-1|13|TRBD2|TRBJ2-5
CSVASGRGETQYF
TGCAGCGTAGCTAGCGGGAGAGGAGAGACCCAGTACTTC
>many|TRBV7-2|18|TRBD2|TRBJ2-6
CASSLSLAGYSGANVLTF
TGTGCCAGCAGCCTTTCACTAGCGGGGTACTCTGGGGCCAACGTCCTGACTTTC
>many|TRBV6-2/TRBV6-3|16|TRBD1|TRBJ2-2
CASSPQDRVNTGELFF
TGTGCCAGCAGCCCCCAGGACAGGGTAAACACCGGGGAGCTGTTTTTT
>few|TRBV18|14|TRBD1|TRBJ1-2
CASSAGQGDYGYTF
TGTGCCAGCTCAGCCGGACAGGGAGACTATGGCTACACCTTC
>many|TRBV20-1|13|.|TRBJ1-1
CSARAGLNTEAFF
TGCAGTGCTAGGGCCGGGTTGAACACTGAAGCTTTCTTT
>many|TRBV5-1|14|.|TRBJ2-1
CASSGSIPPNEQFF
TGCGCCAGCAGCGGGTCGATCCCCCCCAATGAGCAGTTCTTC
>many|TRBV10-3|19|TRBD1|TRBJ1-1
CAISDFGALGQGAGTEAFF
TGTGCCATCAGTGATTTTGGGGCACTAGGACAGGGGGCAGGCACTGAAGCTTTCTTT
>many|TRBV7-2|13|TRBD2|TRBJ2-3
CASRRGGADTQYF
TGTGCCAGCAGGCGGGGGGGCGCTGATACGCAGTATTTT
>many|TRBV10-3|15|.|TRBJ2-1
CAIRLGGGPNGEQFF
TGTGCCATCAGATTAGGGGGAGGGCCGAATGGTGAGCAGTTCTTC
>many|TRBV25-1|14|TRBD2|TRBJ2-7
CASSLAGDTYEQYF
TGTGCCAGCAGTCTAGCGGGCGATACCTACGAGCAGTACTTC
>many|TRBV5-1|14|TRBD2|TRBJ2-1
CASRGLSGVNEQFF
TGCGCCAGCAGGGGACTGAGCGGGGTTAATGAGCAGTTCTTC
>many|TRBV5-1|15|.|TRBJ2-5
CASSLEGQAGETQYF
TGCGCCAGCAGCTTGGAGGGGCAGGCCGGAGAGACCCAGTACTTC
>.|TRBV7-2|15|.|TRBJ1-1
CASSLAGVYGTEAFF
TGTGCCAGCAGCTTAGCCGGGGTCTATGGTACTGAAGCTTTCTTT
>many|TRBV4-2|18|.|TRBJ2-2
CASSQVKSADLVTGELFF
TGTGCCAGCAGCCAAGTGAAGTCGGCCGACCTCGTAACCGGGGAGCTGTTTTTT
>many|TRBV7-9|15|.|TRBJ1-4
CASSQTSGVGEKLFF
TGTGCCAGCAGCCAGACGTCGGGGGTCGGTGAAAAACTGTTTTTT
>many|TRBV6-5|11|.|TRBJ2-3
CASSQADTQYF
TGTGCCAGCAGTCAAGCAGATACGCAGTATTTT
>many|TRBV6-2/TRBV6-3|14|.|TRBJ2-1
CASSYARSYNEQFF
TGTGCCAGCAGTTACGCGAGGTCCTACAATGAGCAGTTCTTC
>many|TRBV5-1|16|.|TRBJ2-2
CASSSRVGANTGELFF
TGCGCCAGCAGCTCCAGGGTGGGAGCGAACACCGGGGAGCTGTTTTTT
>.|TRBV25-1|15|.|TRBJ2-7
CASSESGSGRYEQYF
TGTGCCAGCAGTGAATCGGGGAGTGGTCGCTACGAGCAGTACTTC
>many|TRBV20-1|11|TRBD2|TRBJ2-3
CAGGRTDTQYF
TGTGCGGGAGGGCGCACAGATACGCAGTATTTT
>many|TRBV20-1|16|.|TRBJ1-2
CSARDSWGGDSYGYTF
TGCAGTGCTAGAGACTCCTGGGGGGGGGACTCCTATGGCTACACCTTC
>many|TRBV5-1|16|.|TRBJ2-1
CASSGGAASSYNEQFF
TGCGCCAGCAGTGGGGGGGCGGCGAGCTCCTACAATGAGCAGTTCTTC
>many|TRBV4-1|16|.|TRBJ2-5
CASSQLTRGPQETQYF
TGCGCCAGCAGCCAACTAACCCGGGGGCCTCAAGAGACCCAGTACTTC
>.|TRBV7-2|14|.|TRBJ1-4
CASSRTAYNEKLFF
TGTGCCAGCAGCCGGACAGCATATAATGAAAAACTGTTTTTT
>many|TRBV20-1|12|.|TRBJ2-7
CSARVSSYEQYF
TGCAGTGCTAGAGTCAGTTCCTACGAGCAGTACTTC
>many|TRBV20-1|15|TRBD1|TRBJ2-5
CSATEQGALEETQYF
TGCAGTGCGACTGAACAGGGGGCGTTGGAAGAGACCCAGTACTTC
>many|TRBV24-1|13|.|TRBJ1-1
CATSDSWGTEAFF
TGTGCCACCAGTGATTCATGGGGGACTGAAGCTTTCTTT
>many|TRBV20-1|18|.|TRBJ1-1
CSAPHPGGPGPLSSEAFF
TGCAGTGCTCCCCATCCCGGGGGACCAGGGCCACTAAGTTCTGAAGCTTTCTTT
>many|TRBV28|12|TRBD1|TRBJ2-7
CATLTTGGEQYF
TGTGCCACCCTTACTACAGGGGGCGAGCAGTACTTC
>many|TRBV20-1|12|.|TRBJ2-3
CSAPTGADTQYF
TGCAGTGCCCCCACGGGGGCGGATACGCAGTATTTT